These 18 T cell receptor beta chains came from one sample sequenced in a study of T-cell reconstitution after alpha-beta-depleted transplantation in children. Unique molecular identifiers were built into the TCRbeta library. TCRdb re-analysed the PCR reads in MiXCR, keeping a single row per CDR3 protein. This table has some 350,000 distinct CDR3 sequences, roughly 16% appearing once. The input for sequencing was PBMCs, mostly from graft donor cells, taken 360 days after TCRalphabeta/CD19-depleted stem cell transplant. Every receptor here comes from a male patient between 2 and 15 years old who had a stem cell transplant for acute lymphoblastic leukemia, so the T cells may come from the graft donor.

This chain uses TRBV5-1 with TRBJ2-1, with D perhaps matching TRBD1 (5 bases). CDR1 is SGHRS, CDR2 YFSETQ, per germline. The CDR3 has 15 amino acids. The V end was cut by 2 bases, the J end by 0 bases, with 9 bases between. The CDR3 region is CASSFRQSSYNEQFF. The CDR3 nucleotides are TGCGCCAGCAGCTTTCGACAGAGCTCCTACAATGAGCAGTTCTTC.

This clonotype was seen a few times. This sequence joins TRBV12-3 or TRBV12-4 and TRBJ2-5, with 9 positions matching TRBD1. The CDR3 contains 15 residues. The ends lost 5 bases at V and 5 bases at J; junction bases unmatched: 9. The CDR3 nucleotides are TGTGCCAGCAGTCCACTTGGGACAGGGAGTGAGACCCAGTACTTC. It specifies CASSPLGTGSETQYF.

There are a few counts of this clonotype. The rearrangement joins TRBV7-2 to TRBJ2-7, with D possibly TRBD2 on 5 matching bases. V gave up 0 bases and J gave up 3 bases, with 12 bases separating them. The CDR3 runs 15 residues. The germline CDR1 and CDR2 sequences are SGHTA and FQGNSA. The chain's CDR3 is CASSLASAGFYEQYF. DNA of the CDR3: TGTGCCAGCAGCTTAGCCTCGGCGGGTTTCTACGAGCAGTACTTC. Supplemented by reference TRBV7-2 and TRBJ2-7, the full variable domain reads GAGVSQSPSNKVTEKGKDVELRCDPISGHTALYWYRQSLGQGLEFLIYFQGNSAPDKSGLPSDRFSAERTGGSVSTLTIQRTQQEDSAVYLCASSLASAGFYEQYFGPGTRLTVT.

Ten or more counts support this clonotype. The J gene is TRBJ2-1, the V gene TRBV28; the match to TRBD2 covers 11 bases. The CDR3 has 16 residues. V gave up 5 bases and J gave up 4 bases; unmatched junction bases: 7. Germline-derived CDR1 and CDR2 are MDHEN and SYDVKM. The CDR3 nucleotides are TGTGCCAGCAGTCGTGGCGGACTAGCGGGTTACAATGAGCAGTTCTTC. This encodes CASSRGGLAGYNEQFF.

This clonotype was counted only a few times. The gene calls are TRBV20-1 and TRBJ1-6; D remains ambiguous. This CDR3 is built from 12 residues. The V gene lost 6 bases and the J gene lost 10 bases, with 13 bases spanning the gap. Germline V CDR1 and CDR2: DFQATT, SNEGSKA (reference sequence). CDR3: CSASPFKSPLHF. The CDR3 DNA is TGCAGTGCCAGCCCGTTTAAGTCACCCCTCCACTTT.

This chain links TRBV9 with TRBJ1-1; D gene unclear. The V and J ends lost 4 bases and 5 bases respectively, with 12 bases between them. Germline CDR1 reads SGDLS; CDR2 reads YYNGEE. The CDR3 spans 13 residues. CDR3 loop: CASSYGAGTEAFF. The CDR3 nucleotides read TGTGCCAGCAGCTATGGTGCGGGAACTGAAGCTTTCTTT.

This chain connects TRBV11-2 to TRBJ2-3; the match to TRBD2 covers 10 bases. V was clipped by 1 base and J by 7 bases; unmatched bases: 14. This CDR3 has 18 residues. Germline CDR1 is SGHAT and CDR2 is FQNNGV. CDR3: CASSLVLLAGASRNTQYF. The CDR3 coding sequence is TGTGCCAGCAGCTTAGTGTTGCTAGCGGGAGCTTCTAGGAATACGCAGTATTTT.

This clonotype was seen repeatedly, ten times or more. V is TRBV5-1 and J is TRBJ2-2; no firm D call. V lost 1 base, J lost 4 bases, and 2 bases lay in between. CDR1 SGHRS and CDR2 YFSETQ come from the germline V gene. The CDR3 runs to 12 residues. The CDR3 DNA follows: TGCGCCAGCAGCTTGACCACCGGGGAGCTGTTTTTT. Translating gives CASSLTTGELFF.

The V gene is TRBV12-3 or TRBV12-4, the J gene TRBJ1-2; the D is unclear. V gave up 6 bases and J gave up 7 bases, with 12 bases separating them. The CDR3 contains 12 residues. CDR3 amino acids: CASRIQRSGYTF. In DNA, the CDR3 is TGTGCCAGCAGGATACAGCGAAGTGGCTACACCTTC.

This clonotype was seen a single time. The V call is TRBV11-1, the J call TRBJ2-5, with 9 bases matching TRBD2. The CDR3 loop spans 19 amino acids. Germline-derived CDR1 and CDR2 are SGHAT and FQDESV (reference sequence). The ends lost 5 bases at V and 5 bases at J; junction bases unmatched: 21. The CDR3 here is CASSQREAGGPLRKETQYF. The CDR3 DNA reads as TGTGCCAGCAGCCAGCGTGAGGCGGGAGGGCCGCTAAGAAAGGAGACCCAGTACTTC.

The chain recombines TRBV27 with TRBJ2-1, with 11 positions matching TRBD2. The CDR3 totals 16 residues. Trimming cost V 7 bases and J 7 bases; bases outside gene matches: 12. Germline V gene data show CDR1 as MNHEY and CDR2 as SMNVEV (reference sequence). In nucleotides, the CDR3 is TGTGCCAGCAAAAGTAGCGGGAGGGCCCTCACAAATGAGCAGTTCTTC. It yields the protein CASKSSGRALTNEQFF.

The CDR3 loop reads CASSHPPGLAGGALVEQYF. The CDR3 region has the DNA TGTGCCAGCAGCCACCCACCGGGACTAGCGGGAGGGGCCTTGGTCGAGCAGTACTTC. The rearrangement uses TRBV11-1 and TRBJ2-7; 16 bases line up with TRBD2. Per the germline V gene, CDR1 is SGHAT and CDR2 is FQDESV (reference sequence). The CDR3 is made up of 19 amino acids. V lost 5 bases and J lost 6; bases outside the gene matches: 16. Full variable domain (remainder filled in from reference TRBV11-1 and TRBJ2-7): EAEVAQSPRYKITEKSQAVAFWCDPISGHATLYWYRQILGQGPELLVQFQDESVVDDSQLPKDRFSAERLKGVDSTLKIQPAELGDSAMYLCASSHPPGLAGGALVEQYFGPGTRLTVT.

This clonotype has more than one count but fewer than ten. The chain combines TRBV20-1 with TRBJ2-7; 7 positions match TRBD2. CDR1 DFQATT and CDR2 SNEGSKA come from the germline V gene (reference sequence). CDR3 length: 14 residues. Trimming took 2 bases from V and 3 from J; bases not matched to a gene: 7. The CDR3 DNA sequence: TGCAGTGCTAGAATGGGGCGGGAGCTCTACGAGCAGTACTTC. This translates into CSARMGRELYEQYF.

This clonotype was observed many times. The chain uses TRBV28 and TRBJ2-4; D is undetermined. The V gene's germline CDR1 is MDHEN and CDR2 SYDVKM. The CDR3 sequence is 13 residues long. Trimming took 1 base from V and 6 from J, leaving 7 bases between them. The CDR3 spells CASSLSRRNIQYF. CDR3 nucleotide sequence: TGTGCCAGCAGTTTATCGAGGCGAAACATTCAGTACTTC.

This sequence joins TRBV20-1 and TRBJ2-7; the match to TRBD2 covers 10 bases. Per germline, CDR1 DFQATT and CDR2 SNEGSKA (reference sequence). The CDR3 is 15 amino acids. Unmatched junction bases numbered 10, after V lost 6 bases and J lost 2 bases. DNA for the CDR3: TGCAGTGCCACCCCGGGACTAGCGACCACCTACGAGCAGTACTTC. Translation: CSATPGLATTYEQYF.

J is TRBJ2-1 and V is TRBV20-1, with 7 bases aligning to TRBD1. The germline V gene has CDR1 DFQATT and CDR2 SNEGSKA (reference sequence). The CDR3 sequence is 18 residues long. V trimming: 0 bases; J trimming: 0 bases; junction bases outside the gene matches: 11. CDR3 DNA sequence: TGCAGTGCTAGAGATCTGGGGCAACAGGGGAGCTCCTACAATGAGCAGTTCTTC. Its protein is CSARDLGQQGSSYNEQFF.

This clonotype was seen repeatedly, ten times or more. V is TRBV12-3 or TRBV12-4 and J is TRBJ2-7; D gene ambiguous. V lost 0 bases and J lost 0, with 9 bases in between. There are 15 residues in the CDR3. CDR3 sequence reads: CASSLAGVVSYEQYF. CDR3 DNA: TGTGCCAGCAGTTTAGCCGGCGTAGTCTCCTACGAGCAGTACTTC.

This clonotype was seen many times. This rearrangement joins TRBV7-2 to TRBJ2-7; D possibly corresponds to TRBD2 (5 bases). Germline-derived CDR1 and CDR2 are SGHTA and FQGNSA. This CDR3 region has 13 residues. Trimming left V 8 bases short and J 0 bases short, with 11 bases between. CDR3 in DNA: TGTGCCAGCGGTGAGGGCCTCTCCTACGAGCAGTACTTC. Translating gives CASGEGLSYEQYF.